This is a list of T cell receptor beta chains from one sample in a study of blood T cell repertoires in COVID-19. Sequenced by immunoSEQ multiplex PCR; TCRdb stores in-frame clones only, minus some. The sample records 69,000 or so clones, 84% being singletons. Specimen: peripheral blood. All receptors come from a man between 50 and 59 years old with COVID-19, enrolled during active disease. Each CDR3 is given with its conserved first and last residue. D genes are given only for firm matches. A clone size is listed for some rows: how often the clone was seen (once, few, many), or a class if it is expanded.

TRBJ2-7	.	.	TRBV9	CASSGGNVGAYEQYF	TGTGCCAGCAGCGGCGGGAACGTTGGGGCCTACGAGCAGTACTTC
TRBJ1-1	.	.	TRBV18	CASSPTGAVQSNTEAFF	TGTGCCAGCTCACCAACCGGCGCGGTCCAGTCAAACACTGAAGCTTTCTTT
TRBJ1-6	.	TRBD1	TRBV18	CASSHDRESSYNSPLHF	TGTGCCAGCTCACATGACAGGGAAAGCTCCTATAATTCACCCCTCCACTTT
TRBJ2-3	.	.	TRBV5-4	CASSWDPRQDTDTQYF	TGTGCCAGCAGCTGGGATCCTCGACAGGACACAGATACGCAGTATTTT
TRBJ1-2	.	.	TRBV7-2	CASTRGNGYTF	TGTGCCAGCACTCGGGGGAATGGCTACACCTTC
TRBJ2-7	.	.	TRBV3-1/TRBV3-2	CASSQVGVRSEQYF	TGTGCCAGCAGCCAAGTGGGAGTTAGAAGCGAGCAGTACTTC
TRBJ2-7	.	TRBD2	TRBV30	CAWTPSGGEQYF	TGTGCCTGGACGCCTAGCGGGGGGGAGCAGTACTTC
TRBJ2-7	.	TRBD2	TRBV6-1	CASSEAGGPEQYF	TGTGCCAGCAGTGAAGCGGGAGGGCCCGAGCAGTACTTC
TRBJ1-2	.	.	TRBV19	CASSPSGTLGGGYTF	TGTGCCAGTTCCCCTTCCGGGACGCTCGGAGGGGGCTACACCTTC
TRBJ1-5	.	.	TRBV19	CASSLPSNQPQHF	TGTGCCAGTAGTCTTCCGTCCAATCAGCCCCAGCATTTT
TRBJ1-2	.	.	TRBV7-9	CASSSPPNYGYTF	TGTGCCAGCAGCTCCCCCCCGAACTATGGCTACACCTTC
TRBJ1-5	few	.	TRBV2	CASSLAHSNQPQHF	TGTGCCAGCAGTCTTGCACATAGCAATCAGCCCCAGCATTTT
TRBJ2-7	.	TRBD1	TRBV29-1	CSVHTGVKNEQYF	TGCAGCGTGCACACAGGGGTTAAAAACGAGCAGTACTTC
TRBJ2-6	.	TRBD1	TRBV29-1	CSVGAGGVGANVLTF	TGCAGCGTTGGGGCAGGGGGCGTGGGGGCCAACGTCCTGACTTTC
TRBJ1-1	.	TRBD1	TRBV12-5	CASEEGQAGFTEAFF	TGTGCTAGTGAGGAAGGACAGGCTGGGTTCACTGAAGCTTTCTTT
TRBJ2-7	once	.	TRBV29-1	CSVEDSGSGEQYF	TGCAGCGTTGAAGATTCCGGTAGTGGCGAGCAGTACTTC
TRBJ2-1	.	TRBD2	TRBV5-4	CASYSRRGDSYNEQFF	TGTGCCAGCTACTCCCGGCGGGGGGACTCCTACAATGAGCAGTTCTTC
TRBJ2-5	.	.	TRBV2	CASSTPRSTPDGTQYF	TGTGCCAGCAGTACCCCCAGGTCCACCCCCGATGGGACCCAGTACTTC
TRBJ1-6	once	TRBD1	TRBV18	CASSPSGQHNSPLHF	TGTGCCAGCTCACCTTCGGGACAGCATAATTCACCCCTCCACTTT
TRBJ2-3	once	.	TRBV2	CASRELGVPTDTQYF	TGTGCCAGCCGAGAGTTGGGCGTTCCTACAGATACGCAGTATTTT
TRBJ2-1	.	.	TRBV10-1	CASSGQGRGEQFF	TGCGCCAGCAGTGGTCAGGGGCGCGGGGAGCAGTTCTTC
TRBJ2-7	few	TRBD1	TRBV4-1	CASSQHPVQGKSSYEQYF	TGCGCCAGCAGCCAACACCCAGTACAGGGGAAAAGCTCCTACGAGCAGTACTTC
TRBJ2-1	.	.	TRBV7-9	CASSLNPGINEQFF	TGTGCCAGCAGCTTAAACCCAGGGATCAATGAGCAGTTCTTC
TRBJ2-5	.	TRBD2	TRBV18	CASSPSLAGGQETQYF	TGTGCCAGCTCACCATCCCTAGCGGGGGGGCAAGAGACCCAGTACTTC
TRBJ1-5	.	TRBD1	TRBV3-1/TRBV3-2	CASSLTGGGDQPQHF	TGTGCCAGCAGCTTAACAGGGGGCGGAGATCAGCCCCAGCATTTT
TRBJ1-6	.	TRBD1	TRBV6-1	CASSESPWGQGLHLHF	TGTGCCAGCAGTGAAAGTCCGTGGGGACAGGGGCTTCACCTCCACTTT
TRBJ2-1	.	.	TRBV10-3	CAIKAEDEQFF	TGTGCCATCAAGGCGGAGGATGAGCAGTTCTTC
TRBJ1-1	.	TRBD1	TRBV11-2	CASSTRPGQGAEGTEAFF	TGTGCCAGCAGCACGCGACCGGGACAGGGGGCTGAGGGCACTGAAGCTTTCTTT
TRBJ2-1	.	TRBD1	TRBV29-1	CSVVGRGRLDEQFF	TGCAGCGTTGTTGGCAGGGGGCGCTTGGATGAGCAGTTCTTC
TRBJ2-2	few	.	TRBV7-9	CASSGRETLTTGELFF	TGTGCCAGCAGCGGCCGGGAAACCCTTACTACCGGGGAGCTGTTTTTT
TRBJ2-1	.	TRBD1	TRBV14	CASSQASVEHPGQTYNEQFF	TGTGCCAGCAGCCAAGCCTCGGTCGAGCATCCGGGACAGACCTACAATGAGCAGTTCTTC
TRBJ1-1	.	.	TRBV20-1	CSASRTDNTEAFF	TGCAGTGCTAGTCGGACAGATAACACTGAAGCTTTCTTT
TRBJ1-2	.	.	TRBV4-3	CASSQDTGYGYTF	TGCGCCAGCAGCCAAGATACAGGTTATGGCTACACCTTC
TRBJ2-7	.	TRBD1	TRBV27	CASSFRTGEQYF	TGTGCCAGCAGTTTCCGGACAGGCGAGCAGTACTTC
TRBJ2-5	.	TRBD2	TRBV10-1	CASSESSSGGQETQYF	TGCGCCAGCAGTGAGTCGTCTAGCGGGGGGCAAGAGACCCAGTACTTC
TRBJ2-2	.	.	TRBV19	CASSIIWSGQGNTGELFF	TGTGCCAGTAGTATTATTTGGTCAGGGCAGGGAAACACCGGGGAGCTGTTTTTT
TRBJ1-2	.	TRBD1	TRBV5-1	CASSLDPQGAATF	TGCGCCAGCAGCTTGGACCCACAGGGGGCGGCCACCTTC
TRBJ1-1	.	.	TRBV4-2	CASSRQGTEAFF	TGTGCCAGCAGCCGGCAGGGTACTGAAGCTTTCTTT
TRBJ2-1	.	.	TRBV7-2	CASSLAGVRNEQFF	TGTGCCAGCAGCTTAGCGGGAGTGCGCAATGAGCAGTTCTTC
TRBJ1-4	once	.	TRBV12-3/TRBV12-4	CASSLRENEKLFF	TGTGCCAGCAGTCTCCGGGAGAATGAAAAACTGTTTTTT
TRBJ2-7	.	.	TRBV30	CAWSVNRPYEQYF	TGTGCCTGGAGTGTTAACAGACCCTACGAGCAGTACTTC
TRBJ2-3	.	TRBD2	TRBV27	CASSSPRTSGSGSSDTQYF	TGTGCCAGCAGTTCCCCACGGACTAGCGGGAGCGGCTCCTCAGATACGCAGTATTTT
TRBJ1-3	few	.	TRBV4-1	CASSQAGSSGNTIYF	TGCGCCAGCAGCCAAGCTGGGAGCTCTGGAAACACCATATATTTT
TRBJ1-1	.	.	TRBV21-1	CASSSPGSGGAFF	TGTGCCAGCAGCTCGCCCGGGTCGGGGGGAGCTTTCTTT
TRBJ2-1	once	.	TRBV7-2	CASGLWASSYNEQFF	TGTGCCAGCGGCCTTTGGGCTTCCTCCTACAATGAGCAGTTCTTC
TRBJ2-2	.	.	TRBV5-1	CASRTFEIGELFF	TGCGCCAGCAGGACATTCGAAATCGGGGAGCTGTTTTTT
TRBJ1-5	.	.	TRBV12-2	CASREDDWVNQPQHF	TGTGCAAGTCGGGAGGATGACTGGGTCAATCAGCCCCAGCATTTT
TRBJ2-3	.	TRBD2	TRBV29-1	CSVRPSSGEGDTQYF	TGCAGCGTCCGCCCATCTAGCGGGGAAGGAGATACGCAGTATTTT
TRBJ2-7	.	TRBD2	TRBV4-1	CASSQGTSGLYEQYF	TGCGCCAGCAGCCAAGGGACTAGCGGGTTATACGAGCAGTACTTC
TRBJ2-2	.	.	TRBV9	CASSVEQTGELFF	TGTGCCAGCAGCGTAGAACAAACCGGGGAGCTGTTTTTT
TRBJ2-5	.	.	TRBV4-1	CASSQNRLVAQETQYF	TGCGCCAGCAGCCAGAACCGACTAGTTGCCCAAGAGACCCAGTACTTC
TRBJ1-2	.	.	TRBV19	CASSMASRNYGYTF	TGTGCCAGTAGTATGGCTTCTCGTAACTATGGCTACACCTTC
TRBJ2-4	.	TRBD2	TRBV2	CASSGRTSGGSLAKNIQYF	TGTGCCAGCAGTGGGAGGACTAGCGGGGGGTCCCTAGCCAAAAACATTCAGTACTTC
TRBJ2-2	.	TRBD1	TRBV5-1	CASSLGQGSTGELFF	TGCGCCAGCAGCTTGGGACAGGGTTCCACCGGGGAGCTGTTTTTT